This T cell receptor (beta chain) was retrieved from a study of T cells in Graves' hyperthyroidism and ophthalmopathy. Whole-study context: Any treatment followed the collection of peripheral blood at initial diagnosis.

The diagnostic basis comprised clinical symptoms, serum thyroxine and TRAb, thyroid ultrasound and orbital computed tomography. V was clipped by 5 bases and J by 4 bases; unmatched bases: 8. The CDR3 is 15 residues long. In germline, CDR1 is MNHEY, CDR2 SMNVEV (reference sequence). This clonotype was counted between two and nine times. Amplification yielded TCR beta CDR3 regions, with RNA transcripts as the source. The HTBI primer set was used in a first-round RT-PCR of the TCR CDR3. Each CDR3 protein is one row after TCRdb ran MiXCR on the multiplex PCR reads. Here the sample spans about 360,000 distinct CDR3 sequences, less than 15% being singletons.

The rearrangement uses TRBV27 and TRBJ2-3; the match to TRBD1 covers 8 bases. This receptor was identified in a woman in her late teens or twenties with Graves' hyperthyroidism. The sequencing input was blood. The CDR3 sequence: CASSLTDRDPDTQYF. In DNA, the CDR3 is TGTGCCAGCAGTCTAACGGACAGGGACCCAGATACGCAGTATTTT.